These T cell receptor beta chains were read from a single sample in a study of cytomegalovirus exposure and HLA in healthy donors. Assay: immunoSEQ multiplex PCR; the TCRdb copy retains only in-frame clones and omits some. The table records about 120,000 clones, roughly 79% of them present only once. Specimen: PBMCs. The source of these receptors is a woman between 25 and 40 years old in good health and CMV-seronegative. Each CDR3 is given with its conserved first and last residue. The D gene is left open where the match is weak. Size tells how often a clone was seen (once, few, many) or the class of an expanded clone, and some rows leave it out.

>.|TRBJ1-1|TRBV10-3|.
TGTGCCATCAGTGACAGGGCAGACACTGAAGCTTTCTTT
CAISDRADTEAFF
>.|TRBJ1-5|TRBV10-2|.
TGCGCCAGCAGGGGACATCCGAATAGCAATCAGCCCCAGCATTTT
CASRGHPNSNQPQHF
>.|TRBJ2-1|TRBV7-9|TRBD2
TGTGCCAGCAGTCCGGGACTAGCGGGAGGGCCACGGTGGAATGAGCAGTTCTTC
CASSPGLAGGPRWNEQFF
>.|TRBJ2-5|TRBV7-9|TRBD1
TGTGCCAGCAGCTGGACAGGGGCAGAGACCCAGTACTTC
CASSWTGAETQYF
>.|TRBJ2-7|TRBV4-1|.
TGCGCCAGCAGCCAAGGGAGGGCAAGAATCTACGAGCAGTACTTC
CASSQGRARIYEQYF
>.|TRBJ2-1|TRBV7-3|TRBD2
TGTGCCAGCAGCCATAGCGGGAGAACGGGGAATGAGCAGTTCTTC
CASSHSGRTGNEQFF
>.|TRBJ1-2|TRBV28|TRBD1
TGTGCCAGCAGTCTCGGGACAGGGGTCTATGGCTACACCTTC
CASSLGTGVYGYTF
>.|TRBJ2-5|TRBV7-8|TRBD1
TGTGCCAGCAGCTCACGAACAGGGGGACTGGGGGAGACCCAGTACTTC
CASSSRTGGLGETQYF
>.|TRBJ2-7|TRBV7-9|.
TGTGCCAGCAGCCCCCCGGACAGCTCCCCCTACGAGCAGTACTTC
CASSPPDSSPYEQYF
>.|TRBJ1-2|TRBV5-4|TRBD1
TGTGCCAGCAGCTTGGTCCCAGGGACAGGGAGGAACTATGGCTACACCTTC
CASSLVPGTGRNYGYTF
>.|TRBJ1-4|TRBV5-6|TRBD1
TGTGCCAGCACCAGGGACAGGGGATATGAAAAACTGTTTTTT
CASTRDRGYEKLFF
>.|TRBJ1-1|TRBV6-6|TRBD1
TGTGCCAGCAGCACCACAGGGGGCCTGACTGAAGCTTTCTTT
CASSTTGGLTEAFF
>.|TRBJ2-1|TRBV15|.
TGTGCCACCAGCAGAGATCTCTCCGGGGGAACTTACAATGAGCAGTTCTTC
CATSRDLSGGTYNEQFF
>.|TRBJ2-7|TRBV5-1|TRBD2
TGCGCCAGCAGCTTGGTAACTAGCGGGGCTCTACTCTCCTACGAGCAGTACTTC
CASSLVTSGALLSYEQYF
>.|TRBJ2-1|TRBV27|.
TGTGCCAGCAGTTTAAGGCAGGGAATGTACAATGAGCAGTTCTTC
CASSLRQGMYNEQFF
>.|TRBJ2-1|TRBV28|TRBD1
TGTGCCAGCAATGACAGGGGGACCTTTTCGGGCTCCTACAATGAGCAGTTCTTC
CASNDRGTFSGSYNEQFF
>.|TRBJ2-5|TRBV6-4|.
TGTGCCAGCAGCTCAGGGGCAAAAGAGACCCAGTACTTC
CASSSGAKETQYF
>.|TRBJ2-1|TRBV10-3|TRBD2
TGTGCCATCAGCGGGAGGACTAGCGGGAAAGAGCAGTTCTTC
CAISGRTSGKEQFF
>.|TRBJ1-1|TRBV7-9|.
TGTGCCAGCAGCCAAGAGGGACTTGAAGCTTTCTTT
CASSQEGLEAFF
>.|TRBJ2-2|TRBV11-3|.
TGTGCCAGCAGCTTAGCCTCAGGGACGAACACCGGGGAGCTGTTTTTT
CASSLASGTNTGELFF
>.|TRBJ1-2|TRBV27|.
TGTGCCAGCAGGGGGACTTCTTGCGGCTACACCTTC
CASRGTSCGYTF
>.|TRBJ2-5|TRBV6-6|TRBD2
TGTGCCAGCAGTACGGGACTAGCGGGAGAAGAGACCCAGTACTTC
CASSTGLAGEETQYF
>.|TRBJ2-7|TRBV28|.
TGTGCCAGCAGCCCGAGGGTAGAAGAGCAGTACTTC
CASSPRVEEQYF
>.|TRBJ2-7|TRBV19|.
TGTGCCAGTAGTATAACGCAATCCTACGAGCAGTACTTC
CASSITQSYEQYF
>few|TRBJ2-1|TRBV6-5|.
TGTGCCAGCAGTTACGGGGCAGCCTCCTACAATGAGCAGTTCTTC
CASSYGAASYNEQFF
>.|TRBJ2-3|TRBV5-1|TRBD1
TGCGCCAGCACCCGGGACAGAGGCACAGATACGCAGTATTTT
CASTRDRGTDTQYF
>.|TRBJ2-6|TRBV7-2|TRBD2
TGTGCCAGCAGCTTAGCGCTCCAGCGGGGGGCCTCTGGGGCCAACGTCCTGACTTTC
CASSLALQRGASGANVLTF
>.|TRBJ2-3|TRBV7-2|TRBD2
TGTGCCAGCAGCTTTAGACTAGCGGGAAGCACAGATACGCAGTATTTT
CASSFRLAGSTDTQYF
>once|TRBJ1-2|TRBV30|.
TGTGCCTGGAGTAAGAACAGGGCCAACTATGGCTACACCTTC
CAWSKNRANYGYTF
>.|TRBJ2-1|TRBV11-2|TRBD1
TGTGCCAGCAGCGTCGGGACAGGGGGCTACAATGAGCAGTTCTTC
CASSVGTGGYNEQFF
>.|TRBJ2-7|TRBV21-1|.
TGTGCCGGACGGGGGGCCTACGAGCAGTACTTC
CAGRGAYEQYF
>.|TRBJ1-1|TRBV2|.
TGTGCCAGCAGTGAAGGACGCGGGGCTTTCTTT
CASSEGRGAFF
>once|TRBJ2-1|TRBV28|TRBD1
TGTGCCAGCAGTCACAGGGGGCTCTACAATGAGCAGTTCTTC
CASSHRGLYNEQFF
>.|TRBJ2-7|TRBV5-1|.
TGCGCCAGCAGCTTGAGGGGGGGTCGGGACGAGCAGTACTTC
CASSLRGGRDEQYF
>.|TRBJ2-1|TRBV28|TRBD1
TGTGCCAGCAGAACCCAGGGGCCGGGACAGTGGATTCCTAGAGGTAGGGATGGGGGCAATGAGCAGTTCTTC
CASRTQGPGQWIPRGRDGGNEQFF
>.|TRBJ2-5|TRBV5-1|.
TGCGCCAGCAGCTTGAATACTAGCCCTGAAGAGACCCAGTACTTC
CASSLNTSPEETQYF
>few|TRBJ2-5|TRBV6-1|.
TGTGCCAGCATCCTGGGTCCTACTAAAGAGACCCAGTACTTC
CASILGPTKETQYF
>.|TRBJ1-4|TRBV5-4|.
TGTGCCAGCAGCTTGGGGGGGGTTTCAACTAATGAAAAACTGTTCTTT
CASSLGGVSTNEKLFF
>.|TRBJ2-7|TRBV27|.
TGTGCCAGCAGTTTGGCAGGGCCCTACGAGCAGTACTTC
CASSLAGPYEQYF
>.|TRBJ2-7|TRBV28|.
TGTGCCAGCAGTTCAGCACAGGGAATCTCCTACGAGCAGTACTTC
CASSSAQGISYEQYF
>.|TRBJ2-2|TRBV6-1|.
TGTGCCAGCAGAAGACAGGCATACACCGGGGAGCTGTTTTTT
CASRRQAYTGELFF
>.|TRBJ2-1|TRBV5-4|TRBD1
TGTGCCAGCAGCCGCCAGGGGGATTCGGTCAATGAGCAGTTCTTC
CASSRQGDSVNEQFF
>.|TRBJ2-1|TRBV5-1|TRBD1
TGCGCCAGCAGCTTGGGGACAGGGCTTAATGAGCAGTTCTTC
CASSLGTGLNEQFF
>.|TRBJ1-4|TRBV19|TRBD1
TGTGCCAGTAGTATGGGGACAGGGCCTAATGAAAAACTGTTTTTT
CASSMGTGPNEKLFF
>.|TRBJ1-1|TRBV5-6|.
TGTGCCAGCAGCTTGGGAGCAGACCCACGACTAAACACTGAAGCTTTCTTT
CASSLGADPRLNTEAFF
>.|TRBJ2-3|TRBV7-9|.
TGTGCCAGCAGCTTAGCCCACATACTTGTGGACACGGATACGCAGTATTTT
CASSLAHILVDTDTQYF
>.|TRBJ1-1|TRBV4-2|TRBD1
TGTGCCAGCAGCCACGAACAGGGGGGGAACACTGAAGCTTTCTTT
CASSHEQGGNTEAFF
>.|TRBJ2-2|TRBV11-3|.
TGTGCCAGCAGCTTAGCCCGGGGGACCGGGGAGCTGTTTTTT
CASSLARGTGELFF
>few|TRBJ2-3|TRBV19|TRBD1
TGTGCCAGTAGCAGAGGGGGGACAGGAAGCACAGATACGCAGTATTTT
CASSRGGTGSTDTQYF
>.|TRBJ2-7|TRBV28|TRBD2
TGTGCCACCGCTTCCCCAGGCTCTAGCGGGAGCAACGAGCAGTACTTC
CATASPGSSGSNEQYF